These 25 T cell receptor beta chains came from one sample sequenced in a study of T cells in Graves' hyperthyroidism and ophthalmopathy. Regions amplified from RNA transcripts were the TCR beta CDR3 regions. During a first-round RT-PCR of the TCR CDR3, the HTBI primer set was used. MiXCR, applied by TCRdb to the multiplex PCR reads, yields one record per CDR3 protein. The sample holds some 760,000 distinct CDR3 sequences; about 14% are singletons and the top ten take around 9.6%. Sequenced sample: blood. These receptors were taken from a young woman with Graves' hyperthyroidism.

This rearrangement joins TRBV6-2 or TRBV6-3 to TRBJ2-3, with 12 bases lining up with TRBD1. V gave up 4 bases and J gave up 13 bases; unmatched junction bases: 9. Germline values: CDR1 MNHEY, CDR2 SVGEGT. This CDR3 is 14 amino acids long. The CDR3 is CASSLGTGGPKKYF. CDR3 nucleotides: TGTGCCAGCAGTTTAGGGACAGGGGGCCCCAAAAAGTATTTT.

The CDR3 DNA sequence: TGTGCCACCAGTGATCCGGGTTCTGAAGCTTTCTTT. Translation gives CATSDPGSEAFF. The rearrangement uses TRBV24-1 and TRBJ1-1; D gene ambiguous. Germline V CDR1 and CDR2: KGHDR, SFDVKD. The CDR3 contains 12 residues. V shed 3 bases and J shed 6 bases, with 7 bases lying between them.

The CDR3 loop reads CASSSLGTGGLGGTEAFF. DNA of the CDR3: TGTGCCAGCAGTTCACTAGGGACAGGGGGATTAGGGGGGACTGAAGCTTTCTTT. This chain connects TRBV6-1 to TRBJ1-1; 11 positions agree with TRBD1. J was trimmed by 5 bases and V by 5 bases; bases with no gene match: 16. Germline CDR1 MNHNS, CDR2 SASEGT. This CDR3 contains 18 residues.

This clonotype was observed many times. The V and J genes are TRBV6-2 or TRBV6-3 and TRBJ2-1; tentative D call: TRBD2 (6 bases). Trimming cost V 6 bases and J 1 base, with 13 bases left between them. This CDR3 region has 15 residues. The V gene's germline CDR1 is MNHEY and CDR2 SVGEGT. As DNA, the CDR3 is TGTGCCAGCAGGCACCCTAGCGCATCCTACAATGAGCAGTTCTTC. Encoded protein: CASRHPSASYNEQFF.

This clonotype was detected only a few times. The chain uses TRBV7-9 and TRBJ1-1; 9 bases match TRBD1. This CDR3 contains 15 residues. From germline, CDR1 is SEHNR and CDR2 FQNEAQ (reference sequence). V lost 5 bases and J lost 1; bases outside the gene matches: 5. The CDR3 nucleotides read TGTGCCAGCAGCAGCCGGGACAGGGCGAACACTGAAGCTTTCTTT. It encodes CASSSRDRANTEAFF.

This clonotype was seen a few times. V usage is TRBV4-2 and J usage is TRBJ2-5; TRBD2 matches at 8 bases. The CDR3 has 15 residues. CDR1 is LGHNA and CDR2 is YNFKEQ in the germline V gene. J lost 4 bases, V lost 0 bases, and 4 bases had no gene match. CDR3 amino acids: CASSQEGGRSETQYF. CDR3 nucleotide sequence: TGTGCCAGCAGCCAAGAGGGCGGGAGGTCAGAGACCCAGTACTTC.

Comment on this clonotype: Possible read error: a much larger clone is one base away. The chain couples TRBV7-2 to TRBJ2-5; 12 bases map to TRBD2. This CDR3 comprises 16 residues. Germline loops: CDR1 SGHTA, CDR2 FQGNSA. V shed 5 bases, J shed 9 bases, and the junction held 13 bases outside the gene matches. This chain's CDR3 is CASSLPSGRDREAQYF. DNA of the CDR3: TGTGCCAGCAGCCTTCCTAGCGGGAGGGACAGGGAGGCCCAGTACTTC.

In its sample, this clonotype was seen many times. This sequence joins TRBV2 and TRBJ2-1; 12 nucleotides line up with TRBD1. The CDR3 is 15 residues long. The germline V gene has CDR1 SNHLY and CDR2 FYNNEI. The ends lost 4 bases at V and 9 bases at J; junction bases unmatched: 7. CDR3 in amino acids: CASSVTGTGGFEQFF. The CDR3 DNA follows: TGTGCCAGCAGTGTTACCGGGACAGGGGGCTTTGAGCAGTTCTTC.

The chain combines TRBV28 with TRBJ2-7, with 7 bases identical to TRBD2. CDR3 length: 16 amino acids. Germline V gives CDR1 MDHEN, CDR2 SYDVKM. V lost 8 bases and J lost 3; bases outside the gene matches: 16. CDR3 region: CASHLRSSGVSYEQYF. For the CDR3, the DNA is TGTGCCAGCCACTTAAGGTCGAGCGGGGTAAGCTACGAGCAGTACTTC.

The V gene is TRBV10-3, the J gene TRBJ2-3, with D possibly matching TRBD2 (5 bases). The CDR3 is 13 amino acids. Trimming removed 6 bases at V and 0 bases at J, with 7 bases between. Germline V lookup: CDR1 ENHRY, CDR2 SYGVKD. The CDR3 DNA follows: TGTGCCATCAGCGGGGAGAGCACAGATACGCAGTATTTT. This encodes CAISGESTDTQYF.

In its sample, this clonotype was seen many times. The chain couples TRBV30 to TRBJ1-5; TRBD1 is a possible D gene (5 bases). Germline CDR1 GTSNPN, CDR2 SVGIG (reference sequence). The CDR3 covers 13 residues. Trimming stripped 0 bases from V and 6 bases from J, with 9 bases between. CDR3 nucleotide sequence: TGTGCCTGGAGTGTACGGGGCGGTCAGCCCCAGCATTTT. This translates into CAWSVRGGQPQHF.

The chain couples TRBV7-8 to TRBJ1-3; no clear D gene. Germline V gene data show CDR1 as SGHVS and CDR2 as FQNEAQ. Trimming removed 1 base from V and 7 bases from J, with 8 bases in between. CDR3 size: 13 residues. The CDR3 loop reads CASSLVPRNTIYF. CDR3 nucleotides: TGTGCCAGCAGCTTAGTCCCCCGGAACACCATATATTTT.

This clonotype was seen many times. The rearrangement joins TRBV2 to TRBJ1-2; 10 bases fit TRBD1. The germline V gene has CDR1 SNHLY and CDR2 FYNNEI. The CDR3 has 12 residues. The junction had 2 bases not matched to a gene; V was cut back by 6 bases and J by 7 bases. CDR3 DNA sequence: TGTGCCAGCAGCGGACAGGGGGTTGGCTACACCTTC. Translated, it gives CASSGQGVGYTF.

J is TRBJ2-1 and V is TRBV15, with 7 positions matching TRBD1. The CDR3 covers 17 residues. Germline V gene lookup returns CDR1 LNHNV and CDR2 YYDKDF (reference sequence). V shed 0 bases, J shed 2 bases, and the junction held 7 bases outside the gene matches. CDR3 sequence (DNA): TGTGCCACCAGCAGAGAAAGAGACAGGGACGCCTACAATGAGCAGTTCTTC. Translated, it gives CATSRERDRDAYNEQFF.

This chain links TRBV7-3 with TRBJ2-1; D uncertain. The V end lost 1 base, the J end lost 4 bases, and 8 bases lay between the germline ends. CDR1 SGHTA and CDR2 FQGTGA come from the germline V gene. CDR3 length: 14 amino acids. The chain's CDR3 is CASSLIGSYNEQFF. In DNA form, the CDR3 reads TGTGCCAGCAGCTTAATAGGTAGTTACAATGAGCAGTTCTTC. Full variable domain (outside the CDR3, taken from reference TRBV7-3 and TRBJ2-1): GAGVSQTPSNKVTEKGKYVELRCDPISGHTALYWYRQSLGQGPEFLIYFQGTGAADDSGLPNDRFFAVRPEGSVSTLKIQRTERGDSAVYLCASSLIGSYNEQFFGPGTRLTVL.

This clonotype showed up many times. The chain uses TRBV29-1 and TRBJ2-3, with D maybe TRBD2 (6 bases). CDR1 and CDR2 from the germline V gene are SQVTM and ANQGSEA. This CDR3 is 14 amino acids long. Trimming shortened V by 4 bases and J by 2 bases, and 13 bases separated the two germline ends. CDR3 region: CSVGAWRDTDTQYF. The CDR3 DNA is TGCAGCGTTGGCGCGTGGCGGGACACAGATACGCAGTATTTT.

The V gene is TRBV7-2, the J gene TRBJ2-1; D call uncertain. CDR1 SGHTA and CDR2 FQGNSA come from the germline V gene. Trimming left V 2 bases short and J 6 bases short, with 8 bases between. This CDR3 spans 13 amino acids. The CDR3 spells CASSLFGPNEQFF. The CDR3 DNA follows: TGTGCCAGCAGCTTATTCGGCCCCAATGAGCAGTTCTTC. Variable domain in full (rest from reference TRBV7-2 and TRBJ2-1): GAGVSQSPSNKVTEKGKDVELRCDPISGHTALYWYRQSLGQGLEFLIYFQGNSAPDKSGLPSDRFSAERTGGSVSTLTIQRTQQEDSAVYLCASSLFGPNEQFFGPGTRLTVL.

In this sample, this clonotype turned up many times. This chain connects TRBV5-1 to TRBJ1-1; D is ambiguous. Trimming left V 4 bases short and J 1 base short, with 14 bases between. Germline CDR1 and CDR2: SGHRS and YFSETQ. CDR3 length equals 15 residues. This CDR3 is CASSPGGMRNTEAFF. The CDR3 DNA reads as TGCGCCAGCAGCCCGGGAGGGATGAGGAACACTGAAGCTTTCTTT.

Ten or more counts support this clonotype. This rearrangement joins TRBV27 to TRBJ1-1; D ambiguous. Germline V lookup: CDR1 MNHEY, CDR2 SMNVEV (reference sequence). The ends were cut back, 5 bases at V and 3 bases at J, with 13 bases in the middle. The CDR3 loop spans 14 amino acids. The CDR3 region is CASSRTSWDTEAFF. The CDR3 coding sequence is TGTGCCAGCAGTCGGACCTCGTGGGACACTGAAGCTTTCTTT.

This clonotype has only a few counts. V and J are TRBV6-2 or TRBV6-3 and TRBJ2-3, with TRBD2 as a possible D gene (6 bases). The CDR3 is 16 amino acids. Germline CDR1 reads MNHEY; CDR2 reads SVGEGT. The germline V and J ends were trimmed by 7 bases and 9 bases, with 26 bases remaining between them. The CDR3 nucleotides are TGTGCCAGCAACCGGGACTTCTCGACCGGTTTTCGGACGCAGTATTTT. Its translation: CASNRDFSTGFRTQYF.

The chain carries TRBV29-1 and TRBJ2-2; perhaps TRBD2 as D (6 bases). CDR3 length equals 16 residues. Trimming took off 5 bases at V and 1 base at J, with 17 bases between the two ends. Germline lookup yields CDR1 SQVTM and CDR2 ANQGSEA. In DNA form, the CDR3 reads TGCAGCGTTATCAAGGCGGGGTTTGAGAACACCGGGGAGCTGTTTTTT. Amino acids: CSVIKAGFENTGELFF.

A word on this clonotype: Possible read error: a much larger clone is one base away. Without the conserved terminal phenylalanine or tryptophan, this CDR3 likely stems from a read error. The CDR3 sequence: CASWTSADTQYS. CDR3 in DNA: TGTGCCAGCTGGACTAGCGCAGATACGCAGTATTCT. The chain joins TRBV27 to TRBJ2-3, with 9 bases fitting TRBD2. J was trimmed by 4 bases and V by 8 bases; bases with no gene match: 1. The germline CDR1 and CDR2 sequences are MNHEY and SMNVEV (reference sequence). The CDR3 is 12 amino acids.

The chain recombines TRBV7-9 with TRBJ1-1; D is ambiguous. V lost 4 bases, J lost 0 bases, and 9 bases lay in between. CDR1 is SEHNR, CDR2 FQNEAQ, per germline (reference sequence). This CDR3 is built from 14 residues. The CDR3 region is CASSYQNMNTEAFF. The CDR3 DNA follows: TGTGCCAGCAGCTACCAGAACATGAACACTGAAGCTTTCTTT.

This clonotype was counted ten times or more. The V and J genes are TRBV5-1 and TRBJ2-5, with a tentative D call TRBD1 (6 bases). This CDR3 contains 14 residues. Looked up from germline, CDR1 is SGHRS and CDR2 is YFSETQ. V lost 3 bases to trimming and J lost 3 bases, with 12 bases between them. CDR3 coding DNA: TGCGCCAGCAGCTGGACAGTCCGGAAAGAGACCCAGTACTTC. Translating it yields CASSWTVRKETQYF.

This clonotype was detected ten times or more. V usage is TRBV3-1 and J usage is TRBJ2-7; D remains ambiguous. The V end lost 6 bases, the J end lost 2 bases, and 8 bases lay between the germline ends. This CDR3 has 12 amino acids. In germline, CDR1 is LGHDT, CDR2 YNNKEL (reference sequence). The CDR3, as DNA: TGTGCCAGCAGTTTTAAGGCCTACGAGCAGTACTTC. Translation: CASSFKAYEQYF.